This T cell receptor (beta chain) was sequenced for a study of CD8 T cells in ankylosing spondylitis. Findings of the study overall: Existing reports had already noted some motif variants in reactive arthritis synovial fluid and blood. Disease-linked clones were found to be CD8+ and relatively rare in peripheral blood. Researchers reportedly found disease-linked clones significantly enriched in matched ankylosing spondylitis synovial fluid.

MiXCR, applied by TCRdb to the 5' RACE reads, yields one record per CDR3 protein. The data show hundreds of thousands of distinct CDR3 sequences, under 8.5% seen once. This clonotype was counted ten times or more. Its target is unknown. The CDR3 runs 16 residues. Germline CDR1 SNHLY, CDR2 FYNNEI. V was trimmed by 6 bases and J by 0 bases, leaving 12 bases between them. The TCR comes from a female donor with ankylosing spondylitis or in good health (not recorded which). Sequencing was performed on blood, either unsorted or a sorted T cell fraction (not recorded which). The chain employs TRBV2 and TRBJ1-6; tentative D call: TRBD1 (5 bases). CDR3 residues: CASRGDASSYNSPLHF. In DNA, the CDR3 is TGTGCCAGCAGGGGGGACGCGAGCTCCTATAATTCACCCCTCCACTTT.